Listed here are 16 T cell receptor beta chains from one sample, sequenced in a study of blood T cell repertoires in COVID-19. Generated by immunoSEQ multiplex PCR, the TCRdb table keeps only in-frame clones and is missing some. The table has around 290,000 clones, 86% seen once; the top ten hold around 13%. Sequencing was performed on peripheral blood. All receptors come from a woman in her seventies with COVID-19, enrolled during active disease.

CDR3 nucleotide sequence: TGTGCCATCAGGGCTGGACAGGGGGTATCCTACGAGCAGTACTTC. This translates into CAIRAGQGVSYEQYF. The rearrangement joins TRBV10-3 to TRBJ2-7; 10 bases agree with TRBD1. J was trimmed by 1 base and V by 6 bases; bases with no gene match: 6. Germline-derived CDR1 and CDR2 are ENHRY and SYGVKD. This CDR3 contains 15 residues.

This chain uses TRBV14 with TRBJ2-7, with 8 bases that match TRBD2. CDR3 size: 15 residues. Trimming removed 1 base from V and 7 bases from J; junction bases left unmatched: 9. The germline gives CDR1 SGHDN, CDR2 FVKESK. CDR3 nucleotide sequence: TGTGCCAGCAGCCAAGCCCGCGGGGGGAGAAAAGAGCAGTACTTC. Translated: CASSQARGGRKEQYF.

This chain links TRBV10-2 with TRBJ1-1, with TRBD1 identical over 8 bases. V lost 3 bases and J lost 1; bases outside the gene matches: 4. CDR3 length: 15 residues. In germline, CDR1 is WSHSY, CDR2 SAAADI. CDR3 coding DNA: TGCGCCAGCAGTGATTCCGGGACAGGGAACACTGAAGCTTTCTTT. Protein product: CASSDSGTGNTEAFF.

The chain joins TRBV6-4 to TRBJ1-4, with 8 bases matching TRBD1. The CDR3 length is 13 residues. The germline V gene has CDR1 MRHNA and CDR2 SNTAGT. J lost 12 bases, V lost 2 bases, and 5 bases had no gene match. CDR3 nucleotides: TGTGCCAGCAGTGACCGTGCGACAGGGGAACTGTTTTTT. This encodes CASSDRATGELFF.

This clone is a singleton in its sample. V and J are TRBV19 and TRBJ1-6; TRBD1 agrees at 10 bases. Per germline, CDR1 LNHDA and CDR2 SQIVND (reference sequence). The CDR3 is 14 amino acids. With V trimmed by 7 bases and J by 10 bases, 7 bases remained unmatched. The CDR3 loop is CASKIGTGVSPLHF. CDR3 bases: TGTGCCAGTAAGATCGGGACAGGGGTATCACCCCTCCACTTT.

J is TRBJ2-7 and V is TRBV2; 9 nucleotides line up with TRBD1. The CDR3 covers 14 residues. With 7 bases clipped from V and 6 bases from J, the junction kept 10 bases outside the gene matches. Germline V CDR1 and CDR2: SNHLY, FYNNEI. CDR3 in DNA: TGTGCCAGCATCCCAAGGACAGGGGCTATCGAGCAGTACTTC. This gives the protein CASIPRTGAIEQYF. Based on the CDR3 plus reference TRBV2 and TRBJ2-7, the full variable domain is EPEVTQTPSHQVTQMGQEVILRCVPISNHLYFYWYRQILGQKVEFLVSFYNNEISEKSEIFDDQFSVERPDGSNFTLKIRSTKLEDSAMYFCASIPRTGAIEQYFGPGTRLTVT.

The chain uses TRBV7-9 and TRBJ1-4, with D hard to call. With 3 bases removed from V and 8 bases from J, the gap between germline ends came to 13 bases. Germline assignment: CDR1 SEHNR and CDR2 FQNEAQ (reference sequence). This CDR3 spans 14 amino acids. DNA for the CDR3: TGTGCCAGCAGCTTGATGACGGGGTTCGAAAAACTGTTTTTT. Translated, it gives CASSLMTGFEKLFF.

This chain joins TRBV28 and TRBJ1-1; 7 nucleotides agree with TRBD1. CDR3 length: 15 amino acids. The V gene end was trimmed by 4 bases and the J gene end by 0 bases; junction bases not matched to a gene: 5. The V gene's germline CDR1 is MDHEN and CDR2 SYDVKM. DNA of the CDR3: TGTGCCAGCAGTTCCTTTAGGGGGCTGAACACTGAAGCTTTCTTT. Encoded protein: CASSSFRGLNTEAFF.

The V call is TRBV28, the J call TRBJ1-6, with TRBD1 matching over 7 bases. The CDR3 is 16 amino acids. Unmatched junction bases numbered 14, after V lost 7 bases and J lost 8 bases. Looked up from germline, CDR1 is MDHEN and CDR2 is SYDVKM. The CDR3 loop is CASIPGTALPYSPLHF. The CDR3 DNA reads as TGTGCCAGCATACCGGGGACAGCCCTTCCCTATTCACCCCTCCACTTT.

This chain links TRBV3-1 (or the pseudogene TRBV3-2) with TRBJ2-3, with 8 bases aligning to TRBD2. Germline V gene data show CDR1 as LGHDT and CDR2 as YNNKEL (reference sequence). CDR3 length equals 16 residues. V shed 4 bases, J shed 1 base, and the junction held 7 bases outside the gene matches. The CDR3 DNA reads TGTGCCAGCAGCCTACGCGGGGGGCCCCGCACAGATACGCAGTATTTT. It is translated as CASSLRGGPRTDTQYF.

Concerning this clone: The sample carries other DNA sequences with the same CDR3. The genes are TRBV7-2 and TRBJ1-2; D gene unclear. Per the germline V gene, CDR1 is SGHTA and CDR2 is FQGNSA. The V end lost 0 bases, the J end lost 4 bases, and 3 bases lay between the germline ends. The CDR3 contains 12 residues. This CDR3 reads CASSLASYGYTF. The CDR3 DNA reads TGTGCCAGCAGCTTAGCTAGCTATGGCTACACCTTC. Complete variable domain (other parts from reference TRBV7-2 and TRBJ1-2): GAGVSQSPSNKVTEKGKDVELRCDPISGHTALYWYRQSLGQGLEFLIYFQGNSAPDKSGLPSDRFSAERTGGSVSTLTIQRTQQEDSAVYLCASSLASYGYTFGSGTRLTVV.

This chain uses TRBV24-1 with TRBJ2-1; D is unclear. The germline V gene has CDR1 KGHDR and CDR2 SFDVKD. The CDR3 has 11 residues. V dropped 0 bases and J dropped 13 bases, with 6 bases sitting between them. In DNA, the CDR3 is TGTGCCACCAGTGATTTGCATGGCCAGTTCTTC. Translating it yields CATSDLHGQFF.

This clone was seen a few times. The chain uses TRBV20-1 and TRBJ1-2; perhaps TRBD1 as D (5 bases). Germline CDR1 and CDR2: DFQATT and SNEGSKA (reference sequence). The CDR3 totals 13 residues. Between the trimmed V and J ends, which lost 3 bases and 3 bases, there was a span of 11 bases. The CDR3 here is CSASPQGDYGYTF. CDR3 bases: TGCAGTGCTAGTCCTCAGGGTGACTATGGCTACACCTTC.

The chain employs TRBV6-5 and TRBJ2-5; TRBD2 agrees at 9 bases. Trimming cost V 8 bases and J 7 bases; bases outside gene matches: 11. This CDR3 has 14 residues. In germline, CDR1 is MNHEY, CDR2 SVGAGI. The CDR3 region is CASGGSGGTGTQYF. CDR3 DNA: TGTGCCAGCGGAGGTAGCGGGGGTACGGGGACCCAGTACTTC.

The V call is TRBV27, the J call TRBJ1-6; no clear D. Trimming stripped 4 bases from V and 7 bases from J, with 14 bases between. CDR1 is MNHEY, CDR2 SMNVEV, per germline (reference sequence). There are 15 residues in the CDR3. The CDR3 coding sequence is TGTGCCAGCAGTTCCACGGGATCATTAAATTCACCCCTCCACTTT. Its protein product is CASSSTGSLNSPLHF.

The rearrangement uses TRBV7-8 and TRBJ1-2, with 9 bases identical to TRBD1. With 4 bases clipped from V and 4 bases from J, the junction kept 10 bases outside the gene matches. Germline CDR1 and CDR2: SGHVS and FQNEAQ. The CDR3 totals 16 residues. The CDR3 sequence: CASSSQVGTGSYGYTF. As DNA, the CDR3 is TGTGCCAGCAGCTCCCAAGTAGGGACAGGGTCCTATGGCTACACCTTC.